The 22 T cell receptor beta chains given below trace back to one sample, sequenced in a study of PD-1 blockade in classical Hodgkin lymphoma. No patient escaped relapse after autologous stem cell transplantation, and brentuximab vedotin exposure varied. Measured with immunoSEQ multiplex PCR; TCRdb has only the in-frame clones, and not every one. The sample has approximately 12,000 clones; 60% to 80% are singletons. The source material was peripheral blood mononuclear cells (PBMCs), sampled at baseline. The receptors come from a human donor with classical Hodgkin lymphoma.

The V gene is TRBV19, the J gene TRBJ1-3, with TRBD1 identical over 7 bases. CDR1 is LNHDA and CDR2 is SQIVND in the germline V gene (reference sequence). The CDR3 runs 15 residues. V lost 8 bases to trimming and J lost 0 bases; unmatched junction nucleotides: 7. CDR3 sequence reads: CASATGAYSGNTIYF. CDR3 sequence (DNA): TGTGCCAGTGCAACAGGGGCCTACTCTGGAAACACCATATATTTT.

V usage is TRBV11-1 and J usage is TRBJ2-5; D is perhaps TRBD1 (6 bases). CDR1 is SGHAT, CDR2 FQDESV, per germline (reference sequence). The CDR3 spans 13 residues. Between the trimmed V and J ends, which lost 4 bases and 4 bases, there was a span of 10 bases. CDR3 DNA sequence: TGTGCCAGCAGCTCGGACAGAGCAGAGACCCAGTACTTC. Amino acid sequence: CASSSDRAETQYF.

The chain's CDR3 is CASSVGRSRDTQYF. The CDR3 DNA follows: TGCGCCAGCAGCGTTGGGAGATCGAGAGATACGCAGTATTTT. The rearrangement joins TRBV5-1 to TRBJ2-3, with D possibly being TRBD2 (5 bases). Trimming pared 4 bases from V and 5 bases from J, leaving 14 bases between. The germline V gene encodes CDR1 SGHRS and CDR2 YFSETQ. The CDR3 consists of 14 residues. The full variable domain, completed using reference TRBV5-1 and TRBJ2-3, is KAGVTQTPRYLIKTRGQQVTLSCSPISGHRSVSWYQQTPGQGLQFLFEYFSETQRNKGNFPGRFSGRQFSNSRSEMNVSTLELGDSALYLCASSVGRSRDTQYFGPGTRLTVL.

The CDR3: CAIRGGGEGDTQYF. CDR3 sequence (DNA): TGTGCCATCAGGGGCGGAGGGGAGGGGGATACGCAGTATTTT. The chain couples TRBV10-3 to TRBJ2-3, with TRBD2 matching 7 bases. The germline V gene encodes CDR1 ENHRY and CDR2 SYGVKD. The length of the CDR3 is 14 residues. Trimming at V came to 6 bases and at J to 6 bases, leaving 9 bases not matched to a gene.

The V gene is TRBV2, the J gene TRBJ2-2, with 7 bases matching TRBD1. V lost 4 bases to trimming and J lost 6 bases; unmatched junction nucleotides: 8. CDR3 size: 15 residues. The germline V gene has CDR1 SNHLY and CDR2 FYNNEI. The CDR3 sequence: CASSAGQLLPGELFF. In DNA form, the CDR3 reads TGTGCCAGCAGTGCGGGACAGCTTCTCCCCGGGGAGCTGTTTTTT.

V usage is TRBV11-2 and J usage is TRBJ2-5, with no clear D. V dropped 6 bases and J dropped 7 bases, with 15 bases sitting between them. Germline V gene lookup returns CDR1 SGHAT and CDR2 FQNNGV. The CDR3 is made up of 13 amino acids. The CDR3 nucleotides read TGTGCCAGCAGTCAAGAGTCGGTGGGGACCCAGTACTTC. It yields the protein CASSQESVGTQYF.

This clone was seen once. The gene calls are TRBV28 and TRBJ1-5; D is ambiguous. The CDR3 spans 14 residues. Germline lookup yields CDR1 MDHEN and CDR2 SYDVKM. V lost 3 bases, J lost 3 bases, and 9 bases lay in between. The CDR3 protein is CASSLLGNNQPQHF. The DNA of the CDR3 is TGTGCCAGCAGTTTGTTGGGCAACAATCAGCCCCAGCATTTT.

This clone was recorded a few times. This chain links TRBV4-3 with TRBJ2-1, with D unclear. Trimming pared 0 bases from V and 6 bases from J, leaving 9 bases between. The CDR3 has 14 amino acids. The germline V gene has CDR1 LGHNA and CDR2 YSLEER. The CDR3 sequence is CASSQDSRGNEQFF. The CDR3 DNA reads as TGCGCCAGCAGCCAAGACTCCCGAGGCAATGAGCAGTTCTTC.

The V call is TRBV19, the J call TRBJ1-2; the D gene is possibly TRBD1 (6 bases). Germline CDR1 LNHDA, CDR2 SQIVND (reference sequence). This CDR3 spans 16 amino acids. V gave up 0 bases and J gave up 3 bases, with 14 bases separating them. The CDR3 nucleotides are TGTGCCAGTAGTATAGACGGGATCAGGGGTCACTATGGCTACACCTTC. Translation: CASSIDGIRGHYGYTF.

This clone occurred once. V is TRBV7-9 and J is TRBJ1-2; D not resolved. The CDR3 is 13 amino acids. Germline CDR1 is SEHNR and CDR2 is FQNEAQ (reference sequence). Trimming pared 5 bases from V and 7 bases from J, leaving 14 bases between. CDR3 DNA: TGTGCCAGCAGCCCAGCCGGTGTCCTTGGCTACACCTTC. It is translated as CASSPAGVLGYTF.

V gene TRBV6-5 combines with J gene TRBJ1-1; D gene uncertain. V dropped 5 bases and J dropped 1 base, with 14 bases sitting between them. This CDR3 comprises 15 residues. CDR1 is MNHEY and CDR2 is SVGAGI in the germline V gene. The CDR3 region is CASSKFRDGNTEAFF. In nucleotides, the CDR3 is TGTGCCAGCAGTAAGTTCCGTGACGGGAACACTGAAGCTTTCTTT.

The chain is built from TRBV5-8 and TRBJ2-3; 8 positions match TRBD2. Germline CDR1 and CDR2: SGHTS and YDEGEE. This CDR3 region has 16 residues. V was pared by 2 bases and J by 3 bases, with 8 bases of the junction left unmatched. For the CDR3, the DNA is TGTGCCAGCAGCTTTCGGCGGGGGGCAGGTACAGATACGCAGTATTTT. Translated: CASSFRRGAGTDTQYF.

Here the CDR3 DNA reads TGCGCCAGCAGCAAGGTAGCGGAACAAGAGACCCAGTACTTC. It is translated as CASSKVAEQETQYF. The gene calls are TRBV5-1 and TRBJ2-5, with D tentatively TRBD2 (6 bases). Germline CDR1 SGHRS, CDR2 YFSETQ. This CDR3 comprises 14 residues. Trimming pared 4 bases from V and 2 bases from J, leaving 12 bases between.

V is TRBV4-2 and J is TRBJ1-5; no clear D. The V gene lost 0 bases and the J gene lost 7 bases, with 13 bases spanning the gap. Looked up from germline, CDR1 is LGHNA and CDR2 is YNFKEQ. This CDR3 comprises 15 residues. The CDR3 DNA is TGTGCCAGCAGCCAAGATTTCGGGGTGGGCCAGCCCCAGCATTTT. Residues: CASSQDFGVGQPQHF.

The rearrangement joins TRBV5-6 to TRBJ2-3, with 10 bases aligning to TRBD2. The CDR3 is 16 amino acids. The germline CDR1 and CDR2 sequences are SGHDT and YYEEEE. Germline trimming cut 0 bases from V and 4 bases from J; bases unmatched to any gene: 5. The CDR3 DNA sequence: TGTGCCAGCAGCTTGGGTCTAGCGGGGGCGGCAGATACGCAGTATTTT. This gives the protein CASSLGLAGAADTQYF.

V gene TRBV2 combines with J gene TRBJ2-1; 9 bases align to TRBD2. J gave up 4 bases and V 3 bases, and 4 bases lay outside the gene matches. Germline CDR1 is SNHLY and CDR2 is FYNNEI. There are 15 residues in the CDR3. CDR3 DNA: TGTGCCAGCAGTGATGGGCTAGCGGGATACAATGAGCAGTTCTTC. Its protein product is CASSDGLAGYNEQFF.

In its sample, this clone was seen a few times. The CDR3 DNA sequence: TGTGCCAGCAGCCCGGTAGGGCAGAACTATGGCTACACCTTC. Residues: CASSPVGQNYGYTF. The rearrangement links TRBV7-2 to TRBJ1-2, with no clear D. Trimming removed 5 bases from V and 2 bases from J, with 12 bases in between. The CDR3 covers 14 residues. Germline assignment: CDR1 SGHTA and CDR2 FQGNSA.

The CDR3 is CASRLTDRNYGYTF. CDR3 nucleotide sequence: TGTGCCAGCAGGCTGACGGACAGAAACTATGGCTACACCTTC. The chain combines TRBV6-5 with TRBJ1-2; maybe TRBD1 (6 bases). The germline gives CDR1 MNHEY, CDR2 SVGAGI. Trimming removed 6 bases at V and 2 bases at J, with 13 bases between. CDR3 size: 14 residues.

The V and J genes are TRBV18 and TRBJ2-5; TRBD1 is a possible D gene (5 bases). The CDR3 runs 14 residues. V lost 1 base to trimming and J lost 0 bases, with 6 bases between them. Germline lookup yields CDR1 KGHSH and CDR2 LQKENI. CDR3 nucleotide sequence: TGTGCCAGCTCACCACAGGGGTACCAAGAGACCCAGTACTTC. It codes for CASSPQGYQETQYF.

This chain links TRBV21-1 with TRBJ2-7; the table calls TRBD1, which could not be checked here. TRBV21-1 is recorded as a pseudogene. The CDR3 runs 14 residues. CDR3 region: CASSSGQGFHEQYF. The DNA of the CDR3 is TGTGCCAGCAGCTCCGGACAGGGGTTCCACGAGCAGTACTTC.

This chain links TRBV7-2 with TRBJ1-5; perhaps TRBD1 as D (5 bases). V was trimmed by 5 bases and J by 2 bases, leaving 13 bases between them. The germline gives CDR1 SGHTA, CDR2 FQGNSA. CDR3 length: 15 residues. This CDR3 is CASSTSVTGNQPQHF. The CDR3 region has the DNA TGTGCCAGCAGCACCTCTGTGACAGGCAATCAGCCCCAGCATTTT.

V usage is TRBV7-6 and J usage is TRBJ2-7; possible D gene TRBD2, 7 bases. The CDR3 is 15 amino acids. The germline gives CDR1 SGHVS, CDR2 FNYEAQ. V lost 5 bases and J lost 0, with 14 bases in between. The CDR3 region has the DNA TGTGCCAGCAGCCCTGAAGGGGGGGGCTCCTACGAGCAGTACTTC. It translates to CASSPEGGGSYEQYF.